A selection of T cell receptor beta chains follows, all from one sample in a study of OX40 agonist ivuxolimab in advanced cancers. TCRdb's table, derived via immunoSEQ multiplex PCR, lists solely in-frame clones and lacks some. Of 65,000 to 95,000 clones listed, about nine tenths are singletons. The input for sequencing was CD4+ or CD8+ T cells sorted from blood, taken in a trial of the OX40 agonist ivuxolimab. These receptors were taken from an adult with an advanced solid tumor such as melanoma, head and neck, liver or kidney cancer. CDR3s include the opening cysteine and the closing phenylalanine or tryptophan. D genes are given only for firm matches. Clone size is not always given. Where it is, it says once, few, many or a class for expanded clones.

j_gene	v_gene	d_gene	abundance	CDR3nt	CDR3aa
TRBJ1-4	TRBV28	-	-	TGTGCCAGCAGCCCTGGCGGCAGGGGAAGGGAAAAACTGTTTTTT	CASSPGGRGREKLFF
TRBJ1-5	TRBV5-5	-	-	TGTGCCAGCAGCCAGACAGAAAATCAGCCCCAGCATTTT	CASSQTENQPQHF
TRBJ1-2	TRBV4-1	-	-	TGCGCCAGCAGCCAAGATGAATTCCCCGCAGGGGCTGGCTACACCTTC	CASSQDEFPAGAGYTF
TRBJ2-3	TRBV5-1	TRBD2	-	TGCGCCAGCAGCCCCTTAGCGGGGACTAGCACAGATACGCAGTATTTT	CASSPLAGTSTDTQYF
TRBJ1-2	TRBV4-1	-	-	TGCGCCACCGGTGACAAGGTTGGTGGTGGCTACACCTTC	CATGDKVGGGYTF
TRBJ2-2	TRBV7-2	-	-	TGTGCCAGCAGACAGGACCGGTACACCGGGGAGCTGTTTTTT	CASRQDRYTGELFF
TRBJ1-6	TRBV7-2	-	-	TGTGCCAGCAGCTTAGGGGGGGCAGGCACCCTCCACTTT	CASSLGGAGTLHF
TRBJ2-1	TRBV27	TRBD2	-	TGTGCCAGCACCGTCCTAGCGGGGGGTACCTCCTACAATGAGCAGTTCTTC	CASTVLAGGTSYNEQFF
TRBJ1-4	TRBV7-8	-	once	TGTGCCAGCAGCTCCGCCCGCTCGTCGGAAAAACTGTTTTTT	CASSSARSSEKLFF
TRBJ2-3	TRBV5-1	-	-	TGCGCCAGCAGTCGGGACACGCAAGATACGCAGTATTTT	CASSRDTQDTQYF
TRBJ2-2	TRBV30	-	once	TGTGCCTGGAGTGTCCGGGACTGGTACTTCGGGGAGCTGTTTTTT	CAWSVRDWYFGELFF
TRBJ2-7	TRBV5-4	-	-	TGTGCCAGCAGCTTACCGGGACCCCTAGACGAGCAGTACTTC	CASSLPGPLDEQYF
TRBJ1-4	TRBV6-5	-	-	TGTGCCAGCACCCCAGTTCTAGGTGAAAAACTGTTTTTT	CASTPVLGEKLFF
TRBJ1-1	TRBV18	TRBD1	-	TGTGCCAGCTCACCGGACAGGGTGAACACTGAAGCTTTCTTT	CASSPDRVNTEAFF
TRBJ2-1	TRBV18	-	-	TGTGCCAGCTCGGTCCGGGACGGAGCCTACAATGAGCAGTTCTTC	CASSVRDGAYNEQFF
TRBJ2-3	TRBV10-2	TRBD2	-	TGCGCCAGCCGCCGGGACTATAACACAGATACGCAGTATTTT	CASRRDYNTDTQYF
TRBJ2-7	TRBV30	TRBD2	-	TGTGCCTGGAGGGTTAGCGGGGGTGGGCAGCAGTACTTC	CAWRVSGGGQQYF
TRBJ2-5	TRBV19	-	once	TGTGCCAGTAGTCCAGACTACCAAGAGACCCAGTACTTC	CASSPDYQETQYF
TRBJ2-7	TRBV14	TRBD2	-	TGTGCCAGCAGCCAACGGGCTAGCGGGACTTACGAGCAGTACTTC	CASSQRASGTYEQYF
TRBJ2-5	TRBV14	TRBD1	-	TGTGCCAGCAGTCAAGGAGCCTTTAGGACAGGGGTAGAGACCCAGTACTTC	CASSQGAFRTGVETQYF
TRBJ2-5	TRBV5-4	TRBD2	-	TGTGCCAGCAGCTTTTTCCCAGCGGGGGGGCCTGAGACCCAGTACTTC	CASSFFPAGGPETQYF
TRBJ2-3	TRBV7-3	-	-	TGTGCCAGCAGCTTAACAGCCACAGATACGCAGTATTTT	CASSLTATDTQYF